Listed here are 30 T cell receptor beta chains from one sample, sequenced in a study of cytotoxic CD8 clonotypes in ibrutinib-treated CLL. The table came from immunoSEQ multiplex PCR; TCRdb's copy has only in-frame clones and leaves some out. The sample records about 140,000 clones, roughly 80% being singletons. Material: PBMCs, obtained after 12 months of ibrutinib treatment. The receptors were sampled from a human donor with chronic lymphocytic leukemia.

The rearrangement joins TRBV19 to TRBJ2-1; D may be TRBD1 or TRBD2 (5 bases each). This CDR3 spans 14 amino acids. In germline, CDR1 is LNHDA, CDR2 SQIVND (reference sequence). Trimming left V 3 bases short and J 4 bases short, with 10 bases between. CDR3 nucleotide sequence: TGTGCCAGTAGTATGGGGACGGATTACAATGAGCAGTTCTTC. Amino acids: CASSMGTDYNEQFF.

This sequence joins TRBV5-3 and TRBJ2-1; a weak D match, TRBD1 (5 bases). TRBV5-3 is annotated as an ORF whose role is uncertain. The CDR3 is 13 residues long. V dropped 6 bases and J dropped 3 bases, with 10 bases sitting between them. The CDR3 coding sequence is TGTGCCAGAACAGGGTCATACTACAATGAGCAGTTCTTC. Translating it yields CARTGSYYNEQFF.

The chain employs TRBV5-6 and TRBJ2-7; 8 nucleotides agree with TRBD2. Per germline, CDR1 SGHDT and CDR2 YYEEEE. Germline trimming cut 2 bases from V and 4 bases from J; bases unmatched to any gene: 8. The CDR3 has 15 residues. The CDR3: CASSFLAGGVYEQYF. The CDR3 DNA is TGTGCCAGCAGCTTCCTTGCGGGGGGTGTGTACGAGCAGTACTTC.

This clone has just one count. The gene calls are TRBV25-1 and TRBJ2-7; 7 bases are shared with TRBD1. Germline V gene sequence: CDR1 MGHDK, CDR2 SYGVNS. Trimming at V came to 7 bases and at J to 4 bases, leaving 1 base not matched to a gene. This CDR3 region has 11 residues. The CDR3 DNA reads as TGTGCCAGCATACAGGGGTACGAGCAGTACTTC. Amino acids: CASIQGYEQYF.

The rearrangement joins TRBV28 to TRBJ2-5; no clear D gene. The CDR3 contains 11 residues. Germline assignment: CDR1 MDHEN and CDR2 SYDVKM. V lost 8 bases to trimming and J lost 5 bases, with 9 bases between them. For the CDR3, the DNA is TGTGCCAGCTCCCTCTTGGAGACCCAGTACTTC. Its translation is CASSLLETQYF.

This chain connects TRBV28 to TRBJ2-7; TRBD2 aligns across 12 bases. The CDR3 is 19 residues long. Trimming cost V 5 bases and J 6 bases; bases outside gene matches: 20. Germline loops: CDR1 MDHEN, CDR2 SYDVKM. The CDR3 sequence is CASSIEPRTSGIFRLEQYF. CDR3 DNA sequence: TGTGCCAGCAGTATCGAGCCCCGGACTAGCGGGATTTTCCGACTCGAGCAGTACTTC.

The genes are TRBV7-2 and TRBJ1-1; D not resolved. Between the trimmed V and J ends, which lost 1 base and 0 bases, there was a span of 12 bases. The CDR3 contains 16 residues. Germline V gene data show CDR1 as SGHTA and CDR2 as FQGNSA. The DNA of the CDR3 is TGTGCCAGCAGCTTAGATCTGGGATTGTTGAACACTGAAGCTTTCTTT. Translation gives CASSLDLGLLNTEAFF.

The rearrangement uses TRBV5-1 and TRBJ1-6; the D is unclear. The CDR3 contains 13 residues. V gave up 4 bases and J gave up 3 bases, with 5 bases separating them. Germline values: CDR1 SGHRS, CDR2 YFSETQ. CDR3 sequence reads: CASSDNYNSPLHF. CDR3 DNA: TGCGCCAGCAGCGATAACTATAATTCACCCCTCCACTTT.

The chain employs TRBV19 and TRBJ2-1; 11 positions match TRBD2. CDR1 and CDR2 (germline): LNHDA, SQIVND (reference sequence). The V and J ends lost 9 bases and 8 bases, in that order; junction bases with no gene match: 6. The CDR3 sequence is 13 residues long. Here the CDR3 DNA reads TGTGCCAGCAACGGACTAGCGGGTTATGAGCAGTTCTTC. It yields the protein CASNGLAGYEQFF.

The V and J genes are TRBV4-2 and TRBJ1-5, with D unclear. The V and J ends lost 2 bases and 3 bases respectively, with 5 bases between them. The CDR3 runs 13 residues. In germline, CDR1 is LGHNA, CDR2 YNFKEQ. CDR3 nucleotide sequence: TGTGCCAGCAGCCAACATTACAATCAGCCCCAGCATTTT. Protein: CASSQHYNQPQHF.

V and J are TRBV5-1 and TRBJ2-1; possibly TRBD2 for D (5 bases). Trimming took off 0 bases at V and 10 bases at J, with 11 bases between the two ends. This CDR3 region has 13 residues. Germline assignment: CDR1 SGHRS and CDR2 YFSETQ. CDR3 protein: CASSLEWEIEQFF. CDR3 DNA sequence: TGCGCCAGCAGCTTGGAGTGGGAGATAGAGCAGTTCTTC. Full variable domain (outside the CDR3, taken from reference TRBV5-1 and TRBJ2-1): KAGVTQTPRYLIKTRGQQVTLSCSPISGHRSVSWYQQTPGQGLQFLFEYFSETQRNKGNFPGRFSGRQFSNSRSEMNVSTLELGDSALYLCASSLEWEIEQFFGPGTRLTVL.

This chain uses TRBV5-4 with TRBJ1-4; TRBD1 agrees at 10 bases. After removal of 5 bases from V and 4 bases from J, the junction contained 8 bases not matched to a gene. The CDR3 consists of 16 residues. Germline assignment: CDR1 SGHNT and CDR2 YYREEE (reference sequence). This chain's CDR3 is CASSNRDRGFNEKLFF. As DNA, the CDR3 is TGTGCCAGCAGTAACCGGGACAGGGGCTTTAATGAAAAACTGTTTTTT. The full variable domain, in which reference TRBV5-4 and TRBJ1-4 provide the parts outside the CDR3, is ETGVTQSPTHLIKTRGQQVTLRCSSQSGHNTVSWYQQALGQGPQFIFQYYREEENGRGNFPPRFSGLQFPNYSSELNVNALELDDSALYLCASSNRDRGFNEKLFFGSGTQLSVL.

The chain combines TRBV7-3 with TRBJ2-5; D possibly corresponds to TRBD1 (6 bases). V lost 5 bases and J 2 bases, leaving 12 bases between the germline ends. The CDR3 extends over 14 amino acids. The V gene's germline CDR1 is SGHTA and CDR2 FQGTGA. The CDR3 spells CASSIQGGQETQYF. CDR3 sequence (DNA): TGTGCCAGCAGCATACAGGGTGGGCAAGAGACCCAGTACTTC.

DNA for the CDR3: TGTGCCAGCAGTTACGGACTAGCGGGGGTGGGTGAGCAGTTCTTC. It encodes CASSYGLAGVGEQFF. The chain combines TRBV6-5 with TRBJ2-1; 13 bases line up with TRBD2. This CDR3 region has 15 residues. Germline V gene lookup returns CDR1 MNHEY and CDR2 SVGAGI. V shed 2 bases, J shed 9 bases, and the junction held 4 bases outside the gene matches.

The CDR3 protein is CASSLEPGNEQFF. Here the CDR3 DNA reads TGTGCCAGCAGCTTAGAACCGGGAAATGAGCAGTTCTTC. The V gene is TRBV11-2, the J gene TRBJ2-1; tentative D call: TRBD2 (5 bases). The CDR3 covers 13 residues. Germline CDR1 is SGHAT and CDR2 is FQNNGV. Trimming stripped 0 bases from V and 7 bases from J, with 7 bases between.

DNA for the CDR3: TGTGCCAGTAGTATAGATAGCGGGAGTGGAGAGACCCAGTACTTC. This encodes CASSIDSGSGETQYF. The chain combines TRBV19 with TRBJ2-5; 9 bases line up with TRBD2. V was clipped by 0 bases and J by 4 bases; unmatched bases: 3. The CDR3 contains 15 residues. CDR1 LNHDA and CDR2 SQIVND come from the germline V gene (reference sequence).

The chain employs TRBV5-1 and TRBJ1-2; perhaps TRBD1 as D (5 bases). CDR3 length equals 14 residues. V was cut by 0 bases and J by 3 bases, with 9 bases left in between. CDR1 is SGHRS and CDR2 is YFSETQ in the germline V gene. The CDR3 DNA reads TGCGCCAGCAGCTTGGAAGACAGCTACTATGGCTACACCTTC. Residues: CASSLEDSYYGYTF.

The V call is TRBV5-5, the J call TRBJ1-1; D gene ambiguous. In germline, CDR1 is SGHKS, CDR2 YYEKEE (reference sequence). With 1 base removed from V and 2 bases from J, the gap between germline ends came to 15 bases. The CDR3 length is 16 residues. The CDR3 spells CASSLTGFGINTEAFF. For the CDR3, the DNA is TGTGCCAGCAGCTTGACGGGGTTCGGGATTAACACTGAAGCTTTCTTT.

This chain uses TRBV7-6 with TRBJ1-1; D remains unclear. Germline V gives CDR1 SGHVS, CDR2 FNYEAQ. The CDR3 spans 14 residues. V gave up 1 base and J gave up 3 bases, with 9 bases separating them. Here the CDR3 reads CASSLGWGDTEAFF. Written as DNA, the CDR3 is TGTGCCAGCAGCTTAGGGTGGGGAGACACTGAAGCTTTCTTT. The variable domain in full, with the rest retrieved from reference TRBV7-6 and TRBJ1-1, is GAGVSQSPRYKVTKRGQDVALRCDPISGHVSLYWYRQALGQGPEFLTYFNYEAQQDKSGLPNDRFSAERPEGSISTLTIQRTEQRDSAMYRCASSLGWGDTEAFFGQGTRLTVV.

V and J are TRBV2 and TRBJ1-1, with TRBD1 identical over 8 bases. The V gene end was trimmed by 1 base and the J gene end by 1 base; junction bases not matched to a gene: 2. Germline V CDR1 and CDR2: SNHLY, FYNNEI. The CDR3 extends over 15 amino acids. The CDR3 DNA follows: TGTGCCAGCAGTGAAGGAGGGACAGGGAACACTGAAGCTTTCTTT. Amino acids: CASSEGGTGNTEAFF.

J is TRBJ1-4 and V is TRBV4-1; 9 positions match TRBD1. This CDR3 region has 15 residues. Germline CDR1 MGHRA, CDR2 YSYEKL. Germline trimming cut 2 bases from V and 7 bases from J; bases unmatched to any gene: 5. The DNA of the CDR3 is TGCGCCAGCAGCCAAACGGACAGGGGAGGTGAAAAACTGTTTTTT. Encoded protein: CASSQTDRGGEKLFF.

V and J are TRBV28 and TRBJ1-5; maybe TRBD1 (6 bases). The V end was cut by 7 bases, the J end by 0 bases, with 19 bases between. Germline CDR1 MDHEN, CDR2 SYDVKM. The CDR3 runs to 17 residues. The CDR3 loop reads CASTAGDDFYSNQPQHF. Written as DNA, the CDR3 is TGTGCCAGCACCGCAGGGGACGATTTTTATAGCAATCAGCCCCAGCATTTT.

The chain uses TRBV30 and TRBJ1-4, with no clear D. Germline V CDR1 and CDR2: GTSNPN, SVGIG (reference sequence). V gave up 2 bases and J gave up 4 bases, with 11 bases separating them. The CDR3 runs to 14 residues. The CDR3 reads CAWSFGQSNEKLFF. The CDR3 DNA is TGTGCCTGGAGTTTTGGTCAGAGTAATGAAAAACTGTTTTTT.

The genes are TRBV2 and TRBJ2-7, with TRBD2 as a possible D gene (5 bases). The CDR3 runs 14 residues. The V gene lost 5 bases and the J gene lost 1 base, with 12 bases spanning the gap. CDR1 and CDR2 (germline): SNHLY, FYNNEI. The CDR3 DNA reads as TGTGCCAGCAGTCCTCGTGGACTTTCCTACGAGCAGTACTTC. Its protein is CASSPRGLSYEQYF.

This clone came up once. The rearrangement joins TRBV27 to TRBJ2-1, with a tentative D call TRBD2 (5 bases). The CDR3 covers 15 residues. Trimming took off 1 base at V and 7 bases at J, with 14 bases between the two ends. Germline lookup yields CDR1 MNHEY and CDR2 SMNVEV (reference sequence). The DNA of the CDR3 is TGTGCCAGCAGTTTATTTGGGAGACGGGATAATGAGCAGTTCTTC. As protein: CASSLFGRRDNEQFF.

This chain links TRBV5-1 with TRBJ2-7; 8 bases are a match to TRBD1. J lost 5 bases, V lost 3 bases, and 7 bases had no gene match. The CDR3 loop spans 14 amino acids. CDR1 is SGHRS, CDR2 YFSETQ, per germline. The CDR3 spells CASSWGQAVDEQYF. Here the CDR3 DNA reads TGCGCCAGCAGCTGGGGACAGGCGGTGGACGAGCAGTACTTC.

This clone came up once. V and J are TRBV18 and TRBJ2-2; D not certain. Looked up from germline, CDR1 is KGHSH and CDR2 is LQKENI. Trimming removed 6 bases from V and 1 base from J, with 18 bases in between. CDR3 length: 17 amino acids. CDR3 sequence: CASSPLSLAMNTGELFF. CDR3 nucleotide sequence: TGTGCCAGCTCCCCCCTTTCTCTTGCCATGAACACCGGGGAGCTGTTTTTT.

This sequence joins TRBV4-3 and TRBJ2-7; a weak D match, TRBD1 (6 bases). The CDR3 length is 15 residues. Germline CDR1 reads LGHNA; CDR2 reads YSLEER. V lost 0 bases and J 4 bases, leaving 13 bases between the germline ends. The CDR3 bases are TGCGCCAGCAGCCAAGATCGACAGGCAGTATACGAGCAGTACTTC. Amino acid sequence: CASSQDRQAVYEQYF.

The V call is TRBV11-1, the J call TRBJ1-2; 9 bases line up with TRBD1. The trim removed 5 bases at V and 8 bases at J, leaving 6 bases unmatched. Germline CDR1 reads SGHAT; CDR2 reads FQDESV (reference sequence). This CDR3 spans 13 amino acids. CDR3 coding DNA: TGTGCCAGCAGCCCGGGACAGGGAGGCGGCTACACCTTC. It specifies CASSPGQGGGYTF.

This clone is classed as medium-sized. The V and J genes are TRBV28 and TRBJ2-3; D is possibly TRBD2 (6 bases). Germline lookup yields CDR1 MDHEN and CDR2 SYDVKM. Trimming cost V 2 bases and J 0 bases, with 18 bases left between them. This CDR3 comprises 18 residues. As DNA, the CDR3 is TGTGCCAGCAGTTTAGAAAGGCTTGGGGGGAAAAGCACAGATACGCAGTATTTT. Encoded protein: CASSLERLGGKSTDTQYF.